The 24 T cell receptor beta chains below were found in one sample sequenced in a study of a mutant IDH1 vaccine in newly diagnosed glioma. These receptors' antigens are unknown. Time point: week 35, safety follow-up. A single vaccine dose contained 300 ug of mutant IDH1 20-mer peptide, and topical imiquimod was used with it. The method was immunoSEQ multiplex PCR; TCRdb's version includes in-frame clones alone and lacks a portion of them. This sample carries tens of thousands of clones, roughly 86% of them seen once, and the ten largest clones take more than 1.5%. The input for sequencing was PBMCs, taken from a glioma patient whose treatment included an IDH1 peptide vaccine. Receptors were obtained from a man in his thirties or forties with glioma.

The CDR3 here is CATSRAVSGNTIYF. The CDR3 DNA is TGTGCCACCAGCAGAGCAGTTTCTGGAAACACCATATATTTT. This rearrangement joins TRBV15 to TRBJ1-3, with D hard to call. In germline, CDR1 is LNHNV, CDR2 YYDKDF (reference sequence). The CDR3 loop spans 14 amino acids. V shed 1 base and J shed 1 base, with 5 bases lying between them.

The gene calls are TRBV19 and TRBJ1-2; D not certain. The V end lost 1 base, the J end lost 5 bases, and 5 bases lay between the germline ends. This CDR3 spans 12 amino acids. CDR1 is LNHDA, CDR2 SQIVND, per germline (reference sequence). This CDR3 reads CASSIVGYGYTF. CDR3 DNA: TGTGCCAGTAGTATAGTAGGATATGGCTACACCTTC.

The chain recombines TRBV9 with TRBJ1-1; 8 bases fit TRBD1. Germline V gene sequence: CDR1 SGDLS, CDR2 YYNGEE. J gave up 0 bases and V 0 bases, and 1 base lay outside the gene matches. This CDR3 region has 15 residues. In nucleotides, the CDR3 is TGTGCCAGCAGCGTAGGACAGGGGCTGAACACTGAAGCTTTCTTT. Protein product: CASSVGQGLNTEAFF. The whole variable domain, filled in from reference TRBV9 and TRBJ1-1, reads DSGVTQTPKHLITATGQRVTLRCSPRSGDLSVYWYQQSLDQGLQFLIQYYNGEERAKGNILERFSAQQFPDLHSELNLSSLELGDSALYFCASSVGQGLNTEAFFGQGTRLTVV.

The CDR3 loop is CASSPLAYSGANVLTF. The CDR3 DNA reads TGTGCCAGCAGCCCCCTAGCCTACTCTGGGGCCAACGTCCTGACTTTC. The chain links TRBV11-2 to TRBJ2-6; D is perhaps TRBD2 (5 bases). The length of the CDR3 is 16 residues. The V gene lost 5 bases and the J gene lost 0 bases, with 11 bases spanning the gap. CDR1 SGHAT and CDR2 FQNNGV come from the germline V gene.

The chain carries TRBV9 and TRBJ2-7, with 9 bases matching TRBD2. Germline values: CDR1 SGDLS, CDR2 YYNGEE. This CDR3 is built from 15 residues. V dropped 0 bases and J dropped 3; count of bases not matched to a gene: 4. Here the CDR3 reads CASSVGSSGDYEQYF. In nucleotides, the CDR3 is TGTGCCAGCAGCGTAGGATCTAGCGGGGACTACGAGCAGTACTTC. Filled out from reference TRBV9 and TRBJ2-7, the complete variable domain reads DSGVTQTPKHLITATGQRVTLRCSPRSGDLSVYWYQQSLDQGLQFLIQYYNGEERAKGNILERFSAQQFPDLHSELNLSSLELGDSALYFCASSVGSSGDYEQYFGPGTRLTVT.

This clone was seen more than once but under ten times. The rearrangement links TRBV30 to TRBJ1-1; D is ambiguous. The CDR3 extends over 13 amino acids. The germline V and J ends were trimmed by 2 bases and 4 bases, with 11 bases remaining between them. Germline CDR1 and CDR2: GTSNPN and SVGIG (reference sequence). CDR3 in amino acids: CAWSSSGSTEAFF. In DNA form, the CDR3 reads TGTGCCTGGAGTTCCTCAGGTTCCACTGAAGCTTTCTTT.

The CDR3 here is CASSSGLFNYGYTF. CDR3 DNA: TGTGCCAGCAGTTCGGGATTATTTAACTATGGCTACACCTTC. This chain uses TRBV28 with TRBJ1-2; D unclear. Germline CDR1 and CDR2: MDHEN and SYDVKM. This CDR3 has 14 amino acids. V dropped 4 bases and J dropped 1 base, with 10 bases sitting between them.

This chain connects TRBV5-5 to TRBJ1-2, with D possibly being TRBD1 (6 bases). CDR3 length: 14 residues. The ends were cut back, 6 bases at V and 4 bases at J, with 16 bases in the middle. Germline loops: CDR1 SGHKS, CDR2 YYEKEE (reference sequence). CDR3 protein: CASTSGGRLYGYTF. The CDR3 coding sequence is TGTGCCAGCACCAGCGGGGGGCGACTCTATGGCTACACCTTC. Combining the CDR3 with reference TRBV5-5 and TRBJ1-2 gives the whole variable domain DAGVTQSPTHLIKTRGQQVTLRCSPISGHKSVSWYQQVLGQGPQFIFQYYEKEERGRGNFPDRFSARQFPNYSSELNVNALLLGDSALYLCASTSGGRLYGYTFGSGTRLTVV.

The chain links TRBV27 to TRBJ1-1; TRBD1 matches 11 bases. J was trimmed by 6 bases and V by 4 bases; bases with no gene match: 7. Germline CDR1 MNHEY, CDR2 SMNVEV (reference sequence). This CDR3 contains 15 residues. The CDR3 DNA follows: TGTGCCAGCAGTTCCTGGACAGGGGGCCTGCCTGAAGCTTTCTTT. This gives the protein CASSSWTGGLPEAFF.

The V and J genes are TRBV5-1 and TRBJ2-6; D remains unclear. The CDR3 totals 15 residues. V was pared by 4 bases and J by 0 bases, with 8 bases between. The germline V gene has CDR1 SGHRS and CDR2 YFSETQ. The DNA for the CDR3 is TGCGCCAGCAGCGCCGGTGCCTCTGGGGCCAACGTCCTGACTTTC. Translating gives CASSAGASGANVLTF.

The chain combines TRBV28 with TRBJ1-2; no clear D gene. Trimming stripped 6 bases from V and 4 bases from J, with 9 bases between. Germline-derived CDR1 and CDR2 are MDHEN and SYDVKM. The CDR3 spans 12 residues. CDR3 amino acids: CASSPRPYGYTF. The CDR3 nucleotides read TGTGCCAGCAGCCCCCGCCCCTATGGCTACACCTTC.

This chain uses TRBV9 with TRBJ2-7; no clear D. Between the trimmed V and J ends, which lost 0 bases and 4 bases, there was a span of 11 bases. Germline V gives CDR1 SGDLS, CDR2 YYNGEE. CDR3 size: 14 residues. The CDR3 region is CASSVGIGFYEQYF. CDR3 in DNA: TGTGCCAGCAGCGTAGGTATCGGGTTTTACGAGCAGTACTTC.

The gene calls are TRBV9 and TRBJ2-1; no clear D gene. The length of the CDR3 is 12 residues. The ends were cut back, 4 bases at V and 7 bases at J, with 9 bases in the middle. Germline-derived CDR1 and CDR2 are SGDLS and YYNGEE. The CDR3 nucleotides are TGTGCCAGCAGCCCAGACGGAAATGAGCAGTTCTTC. Amino acid sequence: CASSPDGNEQFF.

This chain joins TRBV29-1 and TRBJ2-1, with 8 bases matching TRBD2. Germline trimming cut 6 bases from V and 4 bases from J; bases unmatched to any gene: 8. Germline loops: CDR1 SQVTM, CDR2 ANQGSEA. The CDR3 totals 14 residues. The CDR3 DNA follows: TGCAGCGTGGTTACGGGGGGGCATTACAATGAGCAGTTCTTC. This codes for CSVVTGGHYNEQFF.

This rearrangement joins TRBV27 to TRBJ1-1, with unresolved D. Germline assignment: CDR1 MNHEY and CDR2 SMNVEV (reference sequence). This CDR3 has 13 residues. Trimming shortened V by 1 base and J by 8 bases, and 11 bases separated the two germline ends. The CDR3 DNA reads TGTGCCAGCAGTTTATATACCGGGAGGGAAGCTTTCTTT. Its translation is CASSLYTGREAFF.

CDR3 DNA sequence: TGTGCCAGCAGCCTAGGACAGGGCTACACCTTC. Translation: CASSLGQGYTF. V is TRBV5-6 and J is TRBJ1-2; weak D call: TRBD1 (6 bases). Per the germline V gene, CDR1 is SGHDT and CDR2 is YYEEEE. The V end was cut by 4 bases, the J end by 8 bases, with 9 bases between. The CDR3 has 11 amino acids.

The chain combines TRBV28 with TRBJ2-7; 8 bases are a match to TRBD1. The germline CDR1 and CDR2 sequences are MDHEN and SYDVKM. The CDR3 contains 16 residues. V lost 6 bases and J lost 4; bases outside the gene matches: 14. The CDR3 protein is CASSSDRDRSLYEQYF. The CDR3 DNA sequence: TGTGCCAGCAGCTCAGACCGGGACAGGTCTCTATACGAGCAGTACTTC.

The chain links TRBV5-1 to TRBJ1-1, with D possibly TRBD1 on 5 matching bases. CDR3 size: 15 residues. Trimming took off 2 bases at V and 4 bases at J, with 15 bases between the two ends. The germline V gene encodes CDR1 SGHRS and CDR2 YFSETQ. The chain's CDR3 is CASSFGRRGGTEAFF. CDR3 DNA: TGCGCCAGCAGCTTCGGTAGGAGGGGTGGCACTGAAGCTTTCTTT.

This clone was seen only a few times. The chain links TRBV2 to TRBJ1-2; no clear D gene. CDR3 length: 11 amino acids. Trimming removed 8 bases at V and 5 bases at J, with 9 bases between. CDR1 is SNHLY and CDR2 is FYNNEI in the germline V gene. The CDR3 loop is CASFDGYGYTF. CDR3 DNA sequence: TGTGCCAGCTTTGACGGTTATGGCTACACCTTC.

The V and J genes are TRBV5-4 and TRBJ2-5; 9 bases align to TRBD2. The germline V gene has CDR1 SGHNT and CDR2 YYREEE (reference sequence). J was trimmed by 2 bases and V by 4 bases; bases with no gene match: 6. The CDR3 sequence is 15 residues long. The CDR3 here is CASSGVSGGQETQYF. The CDR3 bases are TGTGCCAGCAGCGGAGTTAGCGGGGGACAAGAGACCCAGTACTTC.

This sequence joins TRBV10-3 and TRBJ1-4; perhaps TRBD1 as D (5 bases). Between the trimmed V and J ends, which lost 0 bases and 10 bases, there was a span of 15 bases. There are 15 residues in the CDR3. Germline-derived CDR1 and CDR2 are ENHRY and SYGVKD. This CDR3 is CAISESGGDQGKLFF. In DNA, the CDR3 is TGTGCCATCAGTGAGTCAGGAGGGGACCAAGGAAAACTGTTTTTT.

V and J are TRBV6-1 and TRBJ1-2; 7 nucleotides align to TRBD1. After removal of 2 bases from V and 1 base from J, the junction contained 10 bases not matched to a gene. This CDR3 is 17 amino acids long. Germline V gene lookup returns CDR1 MNHNS and CDR2 SASEGT. This CDR3 is CASSERVWQGVNYGYTF. The CDR3 bases are TGTGCCAGCAGTGAACGGGTATGGCAGGGGGTTAACTATGGCTACACCTTC.

This clone was picked up a small number of times. The CDR3 coding sequence is TGCGCCAGCAGCTTCGGGACAGCACGACGAGATGGCTACACCTTC. Amino acid sequence: CASSFGTARRDGYTF. The chain joins TRBV4-1 to TRBJ1-2; TRBD1 agrees at 7 bases. There are 15 residues in the CDR3. After removal of 5 bases from V and 6 bases from J, the junction contained 12 bases not matched to a gene. Looked up from germline, CDR1 is MGHRA and CDR2 is YSYEKL.

The genes are TRBV9 and TRBJ2-7; possible D gene TRBD1, 5 bases. This CDR3 comprises 14 residues. Trimming took 6 bases from V and 2 from J, leaving 15 bases between them. Germline-derived CDR1 and CDR2 are SGDLS and YYNGEE. DNA of the CDR3: TGTGCCAGCACATCGACAGCACGCCCCTACGAGCAGTACTTC. This codes for CASTSTARPYEQYF. The full variable domain, with the rest looked up from reference TRBV9 and TRBJ2-7, is DSGVTQTPKHLITATGQRVTLRCSPRSGDLSVYWYQQSLDQGLQFLIQYYNGEERAKGNILERFSAQQFPDLHSELNLSSLELGDSALYFCASTSTARPYEQYFGPGTRLTVT.